This TCR beta chain was found in a study of blood T cell repertoires in COVID-19. Background on the study: Collection of acute and convalescent COVID-19 samples took place in the United States, Italy and Spain.

The V and J ends lost 8 bases and 5 bases, in that order; junction bases with no gene match: 6. Germline V gene lookup returns CDR1 SQVTM and CDR2 ANQGSEA. There are 12 residues in the CDR3. Some clones are missing from TCRdb's copy, which holds only in-frame ones; the method was immunoSEQ multiplex PCR. The sample has 270,000 or so clones; approximately 86% are singletons. The sequence was collected from a man between 40 and 49 years old with active or convalescent COVID-19. The genes are TRBV29-1 and TRBJ2-1; TRBD1 aligns across 7 bases. Sequencing input: peripheral blood. CDR3 sequence (DNA): TGCAGCTCGGGGACAGTTAACAATGAGCAGTTCTTC. It yields the protein CSSGTVNNEQFF.